This T cell receptor beta chain appears in the sequencing data of a study of blood T cell repertoires in COVID-19. Looking at the study overall: Some COVID-19 samples were acute and others convalescent; all came from the United States, Italy and Spain. T cells, B-cell-depleted T cells, or PBMCs provided the cDNA or gDNA that served as material.

The CDR3 loop spans 14 amino acids. Trimming took 0 bases from V and 6 from J; bases not matched to a gene: 1. Germline V gene data show CDR1 as SGHRS and CDR2 as YFSETQ. Original methodology: Estimated nucleated cell counts came from reference gene primer amplification. Sequencing used immunoSEQ multiplex PCR; TCRdb keeps in-frame clones, though not all of them. The V and J calls and clone size are taken from that table; D and trimming were inferred from the DNA. The sample consists of around 40,000 clones, 80% to 95% of them appearing once. The rearrangement joins TRBV5-1 to TRBJ2-1; 9 bases line up with TRBD2. The sample was peripheral blood. This TCR derives from a human donor in a cohort sampled during active COVID-19. CDR3 sequence reads: CASSLVTSGNEQFF. As DNA, the CDR3 is TGCGCCAGCAGCTTGGTGACTAGCGGCAATGAGCAGTTCTTC. The full variable domain, in which reference TRBV5-1 and TRBJ2-1 provide the parts outside the CDR3, is KAGVTQTPRYLIKTRGQQVTLSCSPISGHRSVSWYQQTPGQGLQFLFEYFSETQRNKGNFPGRFSGRQFSNSRSEMNVSTLELGDSALYLCASSLVTSGNEQFFGPGTRLTVL.